This T cell receptor (beta chain) was captured by sequencing in a study of breast tumors, draining lymph nodes, adjacent tissues. TCRdb analysed the multiplex PCR reads with MiXCR anew, one entry per CDR3 protein. Of under 250,000 distinct CDR3 sequences listed, 32% are singletons. Germline loops: CDR1 LGHDT, CDR2 YNNKEL (reference sequence). Trimming shortened V by 3 bases and J by 2 bases, and 9 bases separated the two germline ends. The CDR3 consists of 14 residues. Study-wide results and limits: Compared with basal-like, luminal-like tumors shared significantly more repertoire with nontumor tissue. Tumors had less TCR diversity than lymph nodes, more than nontumor tissue. The data were judged consistent with most tumor T cells coming from lymph node and expanding in tumor.

Axillary draining lymph nodes of breast cancer patients supplied the node samples. Ten or more counts support this clonotype. Its antigen is unknown. The sequencing sample was made of axillary lymph node tissue. This sequence was found in a female donor with breast cancer. Some clones in this sample may be carry-over from other donors' samples. This chain links TRBV3-1 with TRBJ2-3; D is perhaps TRBD2 (6 bases). The CDR3 protein is CASSHRTNTDTQYF. The CDR3, as DNA: TGTGCCAGCAGCCACCGGACTAACACAGATACGCAGTATTTT.